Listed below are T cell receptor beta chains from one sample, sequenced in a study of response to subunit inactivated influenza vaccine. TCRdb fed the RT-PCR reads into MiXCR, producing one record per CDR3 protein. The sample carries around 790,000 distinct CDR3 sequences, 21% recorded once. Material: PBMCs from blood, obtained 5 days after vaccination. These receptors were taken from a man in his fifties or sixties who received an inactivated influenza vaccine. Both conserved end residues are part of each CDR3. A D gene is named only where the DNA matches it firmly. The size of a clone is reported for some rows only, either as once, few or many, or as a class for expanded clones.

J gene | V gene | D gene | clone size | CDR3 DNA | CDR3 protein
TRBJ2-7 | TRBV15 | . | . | TGTGCCACCAGCAGCGGTCGGGGGCAGCGTTTAGGCTACGAGCAGTACTTC | CATSSGRGQRLGYEQYF
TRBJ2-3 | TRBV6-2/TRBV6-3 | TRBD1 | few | TGTGCCAGCAGTTACTGGGACAGGGTCACAGATACGCAGTATTTT | CASSYWDRVTDTQYF
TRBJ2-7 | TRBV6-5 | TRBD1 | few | TGTGCCAGCAGTTACTCAACAGGGGGGTTCTACGAGCAGTACTTC | CASSYSTGGFYEQYF
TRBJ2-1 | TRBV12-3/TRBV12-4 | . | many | TGTGCCAGCAGTTCCTACGGGACTTTCAGCTCCTACAATGAGCAGTTCTTC | CASSSYGTFSSYNEQFF
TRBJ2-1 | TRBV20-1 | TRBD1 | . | TGCAGTGTCGCGGCCGGGACAGGAACCAATGAGCAGTTCTTC | CSVAAGTGTNEQFF
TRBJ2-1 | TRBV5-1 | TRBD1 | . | TGCGCCAGCAGCACCGGGACAGAGTACAATGAGCAGTTCTTC | CASSTGTEYNEQFF
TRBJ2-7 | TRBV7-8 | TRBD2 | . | TGTGCCAGCAGCTTCAAGCGGGAGGGTAGCGAGCAGTACTTC | CASSFKREGSEQYF
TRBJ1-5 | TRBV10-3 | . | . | TGTGCCATCAGTGAGTCCGCGGATCAGCCCCAGCATTTT | CAISESADQPQHF
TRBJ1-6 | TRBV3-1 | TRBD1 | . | TGTGCCAGCCGGACAGGAGCGAATTCACCCCTCCACTTT | CASRTGANSPLHF
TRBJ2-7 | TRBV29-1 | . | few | TGCAGCGTTGGAAACTCCTACGAGCAGTACTTC | CSVGNSYEQYF
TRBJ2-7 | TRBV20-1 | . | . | TGCAGTGCTAGCTTAATCGGCCTAGGGATCTACGAGCAGTACTTC | CSASLIGLGIYEQYF
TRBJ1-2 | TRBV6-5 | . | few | TGTGCCAGCAGTTCGGGGGTTGTGGGCGACGATGGCTACACCTTC | CASSSGVVGDDGYTF
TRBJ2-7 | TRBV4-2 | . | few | TGTGCCAGCAGCCACTCGATAGGGGCCTACGAGCAGTACTTC | CASSHSIGAYEQYF
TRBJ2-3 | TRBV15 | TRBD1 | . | TGTGCCACCAGCAGTCGACAGGGTACGGATACGCAGTATTTT | CATSSRQGTDTQYF